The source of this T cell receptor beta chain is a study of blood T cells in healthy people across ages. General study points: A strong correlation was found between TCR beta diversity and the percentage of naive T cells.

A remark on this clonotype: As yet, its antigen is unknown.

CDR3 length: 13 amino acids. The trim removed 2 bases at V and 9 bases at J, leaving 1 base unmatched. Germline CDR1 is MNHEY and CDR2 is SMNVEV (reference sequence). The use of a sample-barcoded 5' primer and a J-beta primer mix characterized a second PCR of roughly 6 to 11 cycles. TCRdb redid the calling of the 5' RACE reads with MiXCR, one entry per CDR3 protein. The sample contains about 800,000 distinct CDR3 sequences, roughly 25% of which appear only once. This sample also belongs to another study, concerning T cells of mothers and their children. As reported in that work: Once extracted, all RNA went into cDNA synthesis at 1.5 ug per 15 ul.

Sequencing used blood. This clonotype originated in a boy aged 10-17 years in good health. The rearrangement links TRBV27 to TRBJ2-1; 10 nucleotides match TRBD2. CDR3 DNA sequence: TGTGCCAGCAGTTTAAGCGGGAGGGGTGAGCAGTTCTTC. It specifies CASSLSGRGEQFF.